The next 12 T cell receptor beta chains were all read from a single sample in a study of shared clonotypes between healthy human individuals. Data came from immunoSEQ multiplex PCR; TCRdb stores just in-frame clones and leaves some out. The repertoire consists of approximately 1.4 million clones, with nearly 99% occurring once and the leading ten covering roughly 0.45%. Sequenced input: naive CD4+ T cells sorted from blood. Subset meaning: CD45RA+ positively selected. The receptors originated from a man aged 30-40 years in good health.

The CDR3 is CASSPTSGGVDYSYGYTF. The CDR3 bases are TGTGCCAGCAGCCCAACCAGCGGGGGGGTAGATTATTCCTATGGCTACACCTTC. The V gene is TRBV7-9, the J gene TRBJ1-2; a possible D gene is TRBD1 (5 bases). Germline loops: CDR1 SEHNR, CDR2 FQNEAQ (reference sequence). V was shortened by 5 bases and J by 4 bases, with 26 bases between the two germline ends. The CDR3 loop spans 18 amino acids.

Notes on this clone: Other DNA sequences of this sample code for an identical CDR3. The chain uses TRBV28 and TRBJ2-7, with 7 positions matching TRBD2. The V and J ends lost 3 bases and 3 bases, in that order; junction bases with no gene match: 5. CDR1 is MDHEN, CDR2 SYDVKM, per germline. CDR3 size: 14 residues. Here the CDR3 reads CASSFRGRGYEQYF. Here the CDR3 DNA reads TGTGCCAGCAGTTTTCGCGGGAGAGGCTACGAGCAGTACTTC.

The V and J genes are TRBV28 and TRBJ1-1, with TRBD1 identical over 7 bases. V trimming: 6 bases; J trimming: 0 bases; junction bases outside the gene matches: 7. The CDR3 consists of 15 residues. Germline CDR1 reads MDHEN; CDR2 reads SYDVKM. The CDR3 loop reads CASSTTGTVNTEAFF. As DNA, the CDR3 is TGTGCCAGCAGCACCACCGGGACAGTGAACACTGAAGCTTTCTTT. The full variable domain, completed using reference TRBV28 and TRBJ1-1, is DVKVTQSSRYLVKRTGEKVFLECVQDMDHENMFWYRQDPGLGLRLIYFSYDVKMKEKGDIPEGYSVSREKKERFSLILESASTNQTSMYLCASSTTGTVNTEAFFGQGTRLTVV.

This chain joins TRBV5-1 and TRBJ2-5; no reliable D call. The germline CDR1 and CDR2 sequences are SGHRS and YFSETQ. The length of the CDR3 is 12 residues. Trimming cost V 2 bases and J 4 bases, with 6 bases left between them. This CDR3 reads CASSLIAETQYF. The CDR3, as DNA: TGCGCCAGCAGCTTAATTGCAGAGACCCAGTACTTC.

The V and J genes are TRBV19 and TRBJ1-1, with 7 bases lining up with TRBD1. Unmatched junction bases numbered 10, after V lost 6 bases and J lost 3 bases. Germline-derived CDR1 and CDR2 are LNHDA and SQIVND (reference sequence). This CDR3 has 15 residues. CDR3 residues: CASRPRQGKDTEAFF. Here the CDR3 DNA reads TGTGCCAGTAGGCCGCGACAGGGAAAGGACACTGAAGCTTTCTTT.

This clone showed up just once. Other DNA sequences in the same sample also yield this CDR3. V is TRBV9 and J is TRBJ2-5; D not resolved. The CDR3 covers 13 residues. Trimming took 0 bases from V and 3 from J, leaving 6 bases between them. CDR1 and CDR2 (germline): SGDLS, YYNGEE. This chain's CDR3 is CASSVGVEETQYF. The CDR3 bases are TGTGCCAGCAGCGTAGGAGTAGAAGAGACCCAGTACTTC.

In the case of this clone: In the same sample, other DNA sequences code for this CDR3. The CDR3 DNA reads as TGTGCCAGCAGCTTACGAAGTTCCGGGGAGCTGTTTTTT. This codes for CASSLRSSGELFF. The chain recombines TRBV7-6 with TRBJ2-2; unclear D gene. The CDR3 consists of 13 residues. The V end lost 2 bases, the J end lost 6 bases, and 7 bases lay between the germline ends. CDR1 is SGHVS and CDR2 is FNYEAQ in the germline V gene.

This chain links TRBV27 with TRBJ2-3; perhaps TRBD1 as D (6 bases). Trimming took 0 bases from V and 2 from J, leaving 15 bases between them. The CDR3 contains 17 residues. Germline lookup yields CDR1 MNHEY and CDR2 SMNVEV (reference sequence). CDR3 sequence reads: CASSLSRTARVTDTQYF. The CDR3 bases are TGTGCCAGCAGTTTATCGCGGACAGCCCGGGTCACAGATACGCAGTATTTT.

The J gene is TRBJ2-7, the V gene TRBV10-3; D not resolved. The CDR3 consists of 15 residues. Germline CDR1 is ENHRY and CDR2 is SYGVKD. Deletions cut 6 bases from V and 2 bases from J, with 17 bases between. The CDR3 nucleotides are TGTGCCATCAGGACGGAGCATGGGTCCCCCTACGAGCAGTACTTC. This translates into CAIRTEHGSPYEQYF.

This rearrangement joins TRBV6-4 to TRBJ2-3, with a weak D call TRBD2 (6 bases). The V end lost 6 bases, the J end lost 1 base, and 14 bases lay between the germline ends. Looked up from germline, CDR1 is MRHNA and CDR2 is SNTAGT. This CDR3 spans 15 amino acids. The CDR3 loop is CASSRNGRGTDTQYF. The CDR3 DNA follows: TGTGCCAGCAGCCGGAACGGGAGAGGCACAGATACGCAGTATTTT.

The chain uses TRBV15 and TRBJ2-7; TRBD1 is a possible D gene (5 bases). CDR1 and CDR2 (germline): LNHNV, YYDKDF (reference sequence). There are 16 residues in the CDR3. V lost 0 bases and J lost 2, with 14 bases in between. CDR3 region: CATSRDQDTLTYEQYF. DNA for the CDR3: TGTGCCACCAGCAGAGATCAGGACACTTTAACCTACGAGCAGTACTTC.

This clone came up once. The V gene is TRBV21-1, the J gene TRBJ2-7; the D segment call TRBD2 is taken from the table without a DNA check. TRBV21-1 corresponds to a pseudogene. The CDR3 consists of 21 residues. The CDR3 sequence is CASSKAPPRRNQLALPYEQYF. CDR3 DNA: TGTGCCAGCAGCAAAGCGCCACCCCGAAGAAATCAACTCGCACTGCCCTACGAGCAGTACTTC.